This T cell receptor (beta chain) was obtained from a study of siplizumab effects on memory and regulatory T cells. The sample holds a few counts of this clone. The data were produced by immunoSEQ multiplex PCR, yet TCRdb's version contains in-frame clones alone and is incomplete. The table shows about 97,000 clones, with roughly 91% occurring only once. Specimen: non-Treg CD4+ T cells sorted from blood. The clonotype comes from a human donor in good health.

The CDR3 loop reads CASSDQGLGYTF. The CDR3 DNA reads TGTGCCAGCAGTGACCAGGGGTTGGGCTACACCTTC. V is TRBV25-1 and J is TRBJ1-2, with D possibly matching TRBD1 (6 bases). V shed 3 bases and J shed 8 bases, with 10 bases lying between them. CDR1 and CDR2 (germline): MGHDK, SYGVNS. The CDR3 has 12 amino acids.